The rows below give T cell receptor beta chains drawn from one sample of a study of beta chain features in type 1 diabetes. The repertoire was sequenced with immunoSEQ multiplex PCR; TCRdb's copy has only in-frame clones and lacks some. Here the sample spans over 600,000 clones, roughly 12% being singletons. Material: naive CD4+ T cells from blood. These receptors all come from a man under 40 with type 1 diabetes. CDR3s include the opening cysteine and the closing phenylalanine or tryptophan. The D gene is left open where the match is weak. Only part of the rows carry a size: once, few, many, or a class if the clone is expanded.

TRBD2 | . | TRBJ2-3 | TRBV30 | TGTGCCTGGAGTATCGGCGGGGGGTTTAGCACAGATACGCAGTATTTT | CAWSIGGGFSTDTQYF
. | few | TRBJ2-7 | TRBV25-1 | TGTGCCAGCAGTGAAGCAGGGACCGCTGACGAGCAGTACTTC | CASSEAGTADEQYF
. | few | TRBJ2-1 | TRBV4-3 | TGCGCCAGCAGCCTTCGTGGCAGTGTGCCTTTGGGGGAGCAGTTCTTC | CASSLRGSVPLGEQFF
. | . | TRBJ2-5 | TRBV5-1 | TGCGCCAGCAGCTTGGCCCCGTCGACTCAAGAGACCCAGTACTTC | CASSLAPSTQETQYF
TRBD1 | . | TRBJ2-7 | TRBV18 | TGTGCCAGCTCACCCCCCGGACAGGGGGGGAACGAGCAGTACTTC | CASSPPGQGGNEQYF
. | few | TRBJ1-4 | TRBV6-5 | TGTGCCAGCAGGTCAAATGAAAAACTGTTTTTT | CASRSNEKLFF
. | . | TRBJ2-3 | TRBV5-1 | TGCGCCAGCAGCTACGGCAGCAGCACAGATACGCAGTATTTT | CASSYGSSTDTQYF
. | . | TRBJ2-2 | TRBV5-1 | TGCGCCAGCAGCCTGGACACGCGAGCAAACACCGGGGAGCTGTTTTTT | CASSLDTRANTGELFF
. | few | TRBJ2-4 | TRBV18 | TGTGCCAGCTCACCACCTCTTGCCAGGGTGGGGGAGAACATTCAGTACTTC | CASSPPLARVGENIQYF
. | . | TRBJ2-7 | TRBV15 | TGTGCCACCAGCAGCGGCAGACTGGAACCCTACGAGCAGTACTTC | CATSSGRLEPYEQYF
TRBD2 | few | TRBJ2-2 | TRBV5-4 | TGTGCCAGCAGCACGGGAGGGAACACCGGGGAGCTGTTTTTT | CASSTGGNTGELFF
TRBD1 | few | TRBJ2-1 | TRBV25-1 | TGTGCCAGCAGTGAATCACCGGGACAGGGCCTTGGTGAGCAGTTCTTC | CASSESPGQGLGEQFF
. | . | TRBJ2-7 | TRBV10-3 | TGTGCCATCAGTGAGTCTGGGGGGCACTCCTACGAGCAGTACTTC | CAISESGGHSYEQYF
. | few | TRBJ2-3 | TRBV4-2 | TGTGCCAGCAGCCAGGCTGACTATATTACAGATACGCAGTATTTT | CASSQADYITDTQYF
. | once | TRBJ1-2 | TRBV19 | TGTGCCAGTAGTATTGTCGGAGTCCTATATGGCTACACCTTC | CASSIVGVLYGYTF
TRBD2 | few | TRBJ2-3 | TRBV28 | TGTGCCAGCTTTACCCCAGCGGGGCGCACAGATACGCAGTATTTT | CASFTPAGRTDTQYF
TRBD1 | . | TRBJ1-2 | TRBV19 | TGTGCCAGTAGTATTTGGGGACAGTACTATGGCTACACCTTC | CASSIWGQYYGYTF
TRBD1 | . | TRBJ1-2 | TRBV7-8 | TGTGCCAGCAGCATGGGCCCGGGACAGGGGGATGGCTACACCTTC | CASSMGPGQGDGYTF
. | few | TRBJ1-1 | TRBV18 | TGTGCCAGCTCACCGGACACTGAAGCTTTCTTT | CASSPDTEAFF
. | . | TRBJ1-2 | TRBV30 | TGTGCCTGGAGTGTAGGCACAACGGCAGGGGATTTTCGGGGCTACACCTTC | CAWSVGTTAGDFRGYTF
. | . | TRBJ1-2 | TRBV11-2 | TGTGCCAGCAGCATCGGGACAAGCTATGGCTACACCTTC | CASSIGTSYGYTF
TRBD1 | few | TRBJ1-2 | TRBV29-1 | TGCAGCGGATGGACGGGACAGGGGGGCCCCTATGGCTACACCTTC | CSGWTGQGGPYGYTF
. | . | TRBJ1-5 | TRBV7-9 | TGTGCCAGCAGCTTAGGGGGAGCGGATCAGCCCCAGCATTTT | CASSLGGADQPQHF
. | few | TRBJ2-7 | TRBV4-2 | TGTGCCAGCAGCCAAGTTCCCTCTTACGAGCAGTACTTC | CASSQVPSYEQYF
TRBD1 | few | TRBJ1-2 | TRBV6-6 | TGTGCCAGCAGTGGGACAGGGACGTATGGCTACACCTTC | CASSGTGTYGYTF